The present TCR beta chain was sequenced within a study of neurological immune-mediated disorders. Study-wide points: The absence of shared CDR3 amino acid sequences among expanded clones across subjects suggests private repertoires in all groups.

This clonotype was seen many times. What it binds is not known. The CDR3 is 14 residues long. Trimming took 5 bases from V and 5 from J; bases not matched to a gene: 6. TCRdb reprocessed the 5' RACE reads via MiXCR and lists one record per CDR3 protein. This sample has about 48,000 distinct CDR3 sequences, with about 25% found just once. This chain links TRBV12-3 or TRBV12-4 with TRBJ2-5; 9 bases map to TRBD1. The sample comprised PBMCs. The sequence was obtained from a woman between 70 and 85 years old in good health. The DNA for the CDR3 is TGTGCCAGCAGTATCACAGGGGGCCGGGAGACCCAGTACTTC. Amino acid sequence: CASSITGGRETQYF.